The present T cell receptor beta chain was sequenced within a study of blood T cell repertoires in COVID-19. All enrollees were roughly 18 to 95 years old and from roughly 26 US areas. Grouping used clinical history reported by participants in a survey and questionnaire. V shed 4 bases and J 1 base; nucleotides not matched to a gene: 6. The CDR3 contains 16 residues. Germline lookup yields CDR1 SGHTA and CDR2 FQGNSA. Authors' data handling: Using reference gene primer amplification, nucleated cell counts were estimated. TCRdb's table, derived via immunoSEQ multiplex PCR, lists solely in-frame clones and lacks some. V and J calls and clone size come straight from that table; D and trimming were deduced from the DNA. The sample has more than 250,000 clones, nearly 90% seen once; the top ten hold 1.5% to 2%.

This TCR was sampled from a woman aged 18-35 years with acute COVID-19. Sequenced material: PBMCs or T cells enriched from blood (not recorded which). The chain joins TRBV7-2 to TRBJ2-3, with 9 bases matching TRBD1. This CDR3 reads CASSSIRDRGTDTQYF. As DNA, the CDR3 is TGTGCCAGCAGCTCGATCCGGGACAGGGGCACAGATACGCAGTATTTT.